This T cell receptor beta chain was recovered during a study of blood T cell repertoires in COVID-19 (dated by TCRdb to about 2020). For the study in its entirety: Samples covering the acute and convalescent phases of COVID-19 were provided by collaborators in the United States, Italy and Spain. The material from the prospective study consisted of cDNA or gDNA derived from T cells, B-cell-depleted T cells, or PBMCs. Subjects who had been exposed to COVID-19, were actively infected with it, or had recovered from it provided the deeply sampled blood TCRbeta repertoires that made up the dataset. The repertoires were released in a freely available public database intended as a resource for research on the immune response to SARS-CoV-2. Samples came from the ongoing ImmuneRACE study (first 160 participants) plus 1,254 subjects from 6 global collaborators. A de-identified subject ID, COVID-19 status, age in years and sex were almost always included in the sample metadata. Where HLA class I and class II types were available, the types were taken from metadata supplied by the sample provider, not from assay-based typing. Beyond this particular receptor, the publication reports: Clinical and demographic metadata were provided uncurated, with the amount varying by source and participant.

In the prospective study, participants were 18 to 89 years old, resided in about two dozen geographic areas of the United States, and were enrolled through a virtual design. In the prospective study, participants were assigned to cohorts based on the clinical history participants reported in a screening survey and a study questionnaire. Recovered participants in ImmuneRACE Cohort 3 were defined as having two consecutive negative NP/OP PCR tests, clearance from a healthcare professional, or resolution of symptoms. Mobile phlebotomists in the prospective study collected whole blood, serum and a nasopharyngeal or oropharyngeal swab from every participant. Participants in the prospective study had the option to provide additional blood draws and questionnaires over a roughly 2-month period. Blood samples from the prospective study were shipped frozen or at room temperature prior to DNA extraction.

The germline V gene (reference sequence) specifies LNHDA as CDR1 and SQIVND as CDR2. From the cysteine up to the phenylalanine, the CDR3 has a length of 15 residues. The entry retains the CDR3 DNA only, 45 bases that are in frame from base 1. V is trimmed back by 3 bases and J by 0 bases, and the junction contains 3 bases that no gene match accounts for. Details on this clone: Its cognate antigen has yet to be identified. No clone much larger than this one lies a single base away; base qualities are absent.

TCRbeta CDR3 regions were amplified from genomic DNA by means of the immunoSEQ Assay, a bias-controlled multiplex PCR. Per the authors' processing: The number of nucleated cells in each sample was estimated from the amplification of reference gene primers within the assay. Sequence reads were collapsed and filtered to measure the absolute abundance of every unique TCRbeta CDR3 rearrangement. For each sample, productive Simpson clonality was calculated by taking the square root of Simpson's diversity index across productive rearrangements. In its TCRdb copy, this immuneACCESS table keeps in-frame sequences only and misses some clones. Where compared with another copy, unresolved V genes explain less than half of these, and the others have no known cause. The V and J calls and clone size come from that table; D and trimming were worked out from the DNA. The sample table records around 180,000 clones; roughly 82% of these occur just once. 7% to 10% of the sample comes from the top ten.

The TCR was taken from a woman aged 25 to 39 who had recovered from COVID-19. The sample taken for sequencing was PBMCs or T cells enriched from blood (not recorded which). The receptor chain draws on TRBV19 and TRBJ1-2, with 8 middle bases fitting TRBD1. The CDR3 amino acid sequence is: CASSIGTGSNYGYTF. The sequenced DNA: TGTGCCAGTAGTATCGGGACAGGCTCTAACTATGGCTACACCTTC.